These T cell receptor beta chains were read from a single sample in a study of cytotoxic CD8 clonotypes in ibrutinib-treated CLL. Generated by immunoSEQ multiplex PCR, the TCRdb table keeps only in-frame clones and is missing some. The profile shows about 15,000 clones, roughly four fifths of them singletons. The material was PBMCs, obtained before ibrutinib treatment. All receptors come from a human donor with chronic lymphocytic leukemia. Each CDR3 is given without its conserved first and last residue.

V gene,J gene,CDR3 protein
TRBV12-5,TRBJ2-3,ASGFPGTGTGGNPDTQY
TRBV5-1,TRBJ1-3,ASSQDRGGNTIY
TRBV5-1,TRBJ1-2,ASSLGQGEGYGYT
TRBV7-9,TRBJ1-1,ASSPPRTATNTEAF
TRBV27,TRBJ2-7,ASSPGTAIYEQY
TRBV5-1,TRBJ2-1,ASSLEQGPLSYNEQF
TRBV19,TRBJ2-1,ASSIEETLQGSEQF
TRBV7-9,TRBJ1-4,ASSLTGQNNEKLF
TRBV30,TRBJ2-7,AWTGTSYEQY
TRBV4-3,TRBJ2-7,ASSQDEPGDRGGGTEQY
TRBV18,TRBJ2-7,ASSPREGLSYEQY
TRBV5-1,TRBJ2-1,ASSSGTGTNEQF
TRBV5-1,TRBJ2-7,ASSSDSVYEQY
TRBV6-5,TRBJ2-7,ASRHGEKEQY
TRBV6-6,TRBJ1-3,ASSYNPGAGGNTIY
TRBV27,TRBJ1-5,ASSFSGTGLNQPQH
TRBV6-5,TRBJ1-2,ASSYSGQNFGYT
TRBV4-2,TRBJ1-1,ASSPAPTGNTEAF
TRBV4-2,TRBJ2-1,ASSQIAGSSSYNEQF
TRBV6-4,TRBJ2-5,ASSDQGQEETQY
TRBV27,TRBJ2-1,ASSLWGSGNYNEQF
TRBV10-3,TRBJ1-5,AISESRGIFHQPQH
TRBV5-6,TRBJ2-7,ASSLGPDKG
TRBV7-2,TRBJ2-3,ASSFIADTQY
TRBV5-1,TRBJ2-1,ASSLSREYNEQF
TRBV28,TRBJ1-5,ASTDTGGAKPQH
TRBV18,TRBJ1-5,ASSPHGRRWDQPQH
TRBV21-1,TRBJ2-2,ASSKVDSSGKNTGELF
TRBV7-9,TRBJ2-1,ASSTSTGTTYNEQF
TRBV18,TRBJ2-7,ASSPGLAGVVYEQY
TRBV7-8,TRBJ2-2,ASSWGHNTGELF
TRBV11-3,TRBJ2-7,ASSRIGSGLSYEQY
TRBV7-6,TRBJ2-5,ASSLVRRGRETQY
TRBV4-2,TRBJ2-3,ASSQDTGDTQY
TRBV19,TRBJ2-7,SSRDSPGRDEQY
TRBV2,TRBJ2-4,ASSEREGGKNIQY
TRBV30,TRBJ1-5,AWGLSSNQPQH
TRBV27,TRBJ1-2,ASSLVGGLEGYT
TRBV23-1,TRBJ2-7,ASRPWGAGAPLGEQY
TRBV19,TRBJ2-7,ASSISFSPAYYEQY
TRBV5-6,TRBJ2-2,ASSLFGANTGELF
TRBV19,TRBJ2-6,ASSSRTPGANVLT
TRBV5-3,TRBJ2-5,ARSLRGDNKETQY
TRBV7-9,TRBJ2-3,ASSFQAGFLG
TRBV13,TRBJ2-7,ASSPGPFLGYEQY